The next 13 T cell receptor beta chains were all read from a single sample in a study of blood T cell repertoires in COVID-19. Using immunoSEQ multiplex PCR, the repertoire was profiled, and TCRdb retains in-frame clones only, with some absent. The table has more than 45,000 clones, 86% seen once. Sequencing was performed on peripheral blood. These receptors were taken from a man aged 80 or over with acute or convalescent COVID-19.

The chain joins TRBV9 to TRBJ2-3; TRBD2 aligns across 12 bases. The CDR3 loop spans 16 amino acids. Germline V gene lookup returns CDR1 SGDLS and CDR2 YYNGEE. With 4 bases clipped from V and 0 bases from J, the junction kept 3 bases outside the gene matches. CDR3 coding DNA: TGTGCCAGCAGCCGCGGACTAGCGGGGAGCACAGATACGCAGTATTTT. Its translation is CASSRGLAGSTDTQYF.

The V and J genes are TRBV7-9 and TRBJ2-5; 11 nucleotides match TRBD1. This CDR3 region has 15 residues. The germline V gene encodes CDR1 SEHNR and CDR2 FQNEAQ (reference sequence). The V segment lost 3 bases and the J segment 5 bases; nucleotides outside the gene matches: 5. In DNA, the CDR3 is TGTGCCAGCAGCTTCGGACAGGGGGCTCGGGAGACCCAGTACTTC. It yields the protein CASSFGQGARETQYF.

The chain couples TRBV7-2 to TRBJ2-7; TRBD1 aligns across 10 bases. Looked up from germline, CDR1 is SGHTA and CDR2 is FQGNSA. The CDR3 is 14 amino acids. J lost 3 bases, V lost 5 bases, and 4 bases had no gene match. Here the CDR3 reads CASSARDRGYEQYF. CDR3 in DNA: TGTGCCAGCAGCGCCCGGGACAGGGGCTACGAGCAGTACTTC.

The rearrangement joins TRBV6-6 to TRBJ2-3; 8 positions agree with TRBD2. Trimming cost V 2 bases and J 0 bases; bases outside gene matches: 4. Germline CDR1 is MNHNY and CDR2 is SVGAGI (reference sequence). CDR3 length: 16 residues. In DNA form, the CDR3 reads TGTGCCAGCAGTTACGGGCGGGGGGAAAGCACAGATACGCAGTATTTT. Translation: CASSYGRGESTDTQYF.

The rearrangement joins TRBV19 to TRBJ1-4; 8 nucleotides line up with TRBD1. CDR3 length: 15 amino acids. Germline loops: CDR1 LNHDA, CDR2 SQIVND (reference sequence). V shed 5 bases and J 2 bases; nucleotides not matched to a gene: 4. The CDR3 loop is CASSLRQGTNEKLFF. The CDR3 DNA follows: TGTGCCAGTAGTCTTCGACAGGGGACTAATGAAAAACTGTTTTTT. The variable domain in full, with the rest retrieved from reference TRBV19 and TRBJ1-4, is DGGITQSPKYLFRKEGQNVTLSCEQNLNHDAMYWYRQDPGQGLRLIYYSQIVNDFQKGDIAEGYSVSREKKESFPLTVTSAQKNPTAFYLCASSLRQGTNEKLFFGSGTQLSVL.

The chain uses TRBV30 and TRBJ1-3; D might be TRBD1 (5 bases). Germline CDR1 and CDR2: GTSNPN and SVGIG (reference sequence). Deletions cut 4 bases from V and 0 bases from J, with 13 bases between. The CDR3 has 15 residues. In DNA form, the CDR3 reads TGTGCCTGGATTAGATCAGGGAACTCTGGAAACACCATATATTTT. Amino acids: CAWIRSGNSGNTIYF. Drawing the rest from reference TRBV30 and TRBJ1-3, the complete variable domain is SQTIHQWPATLVQPVGSPLSLECTVEGTSNPNLYWYRQAAGRGLQLLFYSVGIGQISSEVPQNLSASRPQDRQFILSSKKLLLSDSGFYLCAWIRSGNSGNTIYFGEGSWLTVV.

The chain employs TRBV3-1 (or the pseudogene TRBV3-2) and TRBJ1-3; D is unclear. In germline, CDR1 is LGHDT, CDR2 YNNKEL (reference sequence). The CDR3 runs 21 residues. Trimming stripped 4 bases from V and 0 bases from J, with 28 bases between. The CDR3 sequence is CASSPSQNRYTVNPSGNTIYF. CDR3 DNA: TGTGCCAGCAGCCCCTCGCAGAACCGATATACAGTAAACCCCTCTGGAAACACCATATATTTT.

The rearrangement links TRBV15 to TRBJ2-2; 8 bases are a match to TRBD1. Germline trimming cut 0 bases from V and 3 bases from J; bases unmatched to any gene: 0. The CDR3 spans 15 residues. Germline CDR1 reads LNHNV; CDR2 reads YYDKDF (reference sequence). The CDR3 is CATSREDRDTGELFF. DNA for the CDR3: TGTGCCACCAGCAGAGAGGACAGGGACACCGGGGAGCTGTTTTTT.

This clone showed up just once. The chain employs TRBV11-3 and TRBJ2-7; D remains ambiguous. The CDR3 loop spans 12 amino acids. V was shortened by 2 bases and J by 4 bases, with 6 bases between the two germline ends. CDR1 is SGHNT and CDR2 is YENEEA in the germline V gene. In DNA, the CDR3 is TGTGCCAGCAGCTTACACAATTACGAGCAGTACTTC. Translating gives CASSLHNYEQYF.

The chain uses TRBV10-3 and TRBJ1-6; D remains ambiguous. The CDR3 has 14 residues. V lost 5 bases and J lost 5, with 10 bases in between. Looked up from germline, CDR1 is ENHRY and CDR2 is SYGVKD. For the CDR3, the DNA is TGTGCCATCAGTAACGGGGTTAATAATTCACCCCTCCACTTT. Its translation: CAISNGVNNSPLHF.

For the CDR3, the DNA is TGTGCCAGCAGCCCAGGGACAGGTCAAAAACTGTTTTTT. This codes for CASSPGTGQKLFF. The gene calls are TRBV7-2 and TRBJ1-4; 8 bases map to TRBD1. The germline gives CDR1 SGHTA, CDR2 FQGNSA. V lost 5 bases to trimming and J lost 9 bases; unmatched junction nucleotides: 5. The CDR3 runs to 13 residues. Complete variable domain (other parts from reference TRBV7-2 and TRBJ1-4): GAGVSQSPSNKVTEKGKDVELRCDPISGHTALYWYRQSLGQGLEFLIYFQGNSAPDKSGLPSDRFSAERTGGSVSTLTIQRTQQEDSAVYLCASSPGTGQKLFFGSGTQLSVL.

This chain joins TRBV4-1 and TRBJ1-5; no firm D call. V lost 1 base, J lost 2 bases, and 6 bases lay in between. Germline V gene sequence: CDR1 MGHRA, CDR2 YSYEKL. CDR3 size: 14 residues. CDR3 loop: CASSQVGGNQPQHF. CDR3 bases: TGCGCCAGCAGCCAAGTCGGAGGCAATCAGCCCCAGCATTTT.

CDR3 protein: CASSNSWLLDGYTF. The CDR3 DNA sequence: TGTGCCAGTAGTAATTCATGGCTCTTGGATGGCTACACCTTC. This chain joins TRBV19 and TRBJ1-2; D remains ambiguous. The CDR3 is 14 residues long. Germline V gene data show CDR1 as LNHDA and CDR2 as SQIVND (reference sequence). V gave up 4 bases and J gave up 6 bases, with 15 bases separating them. The complete variable domain, with remaining parts taken from reference TRBV19 and TRBJ1-2, reads DGGITQSPKYLFRKEGQNVTLSCEQNLNHDAMYWYRQDPGQGLRLIYYSQIVNDFQKGDIAEGYSVSREKKESFPLTVTSAQKNPTAFYLCASSNSWLLDGYTFGSGTRLTVV.